Listed here are 7 T cell receptor beta chains from one sample, sequenced in a study of cytomegalovirus exposure and HLA in healthy donors. The study ran its PCR with 60 Vbeta and 13 Jbeta primers. Profiled with immunoSEQ multiplex PCR; TCRdb holds only in-frame clones, not every one. The repertoire holds 150,000 to 200,000 clones, approximately 85% seen once, with approximately 1.4% in the top ten. Sequenced: PBMCs. These receptors were taken from a girl between 10 and 17 years old in good health and CMV-seropositive.

The rearrangement links TRBV5-1 to TRBJ2-2; the D is unclear. The CDR3 is 14 residues long. The germline V gene encodes CDR1 SGHRS and CDR2 YFSETQ. Trimming left V 1 base short and J 3 bases short, with 7 bases between. This CDR3 reads CASSLWHYTGELFF. The CDR3 nucleotides read TGCGCCAGCAGCTTGTGGCATTACACCGGGGAGCTGTTTTTT.

This chain links TRBV27 with TRBJ2-6, with D possibly matching TRBD2 (5 bases). This CDR3 is 16 amino acids long. CDR1 is MNHEY, CDR2 SMNVEV, per germline (reference sequence). Trimming took 7 bases from V and 4 from J, leaving 17 bases between them. The CDR3 DNA sequence: TGTGCCAGCACGCCCGGGGTTGGGGTCGGGGCCAACGTCCTGACTTTC. It yields the protein CASTPGVGVGANVLTF.

V is TRBV4-3 and J is TRBJ2-2; D possibly corresponds to TRBD1 (8 bases). V lost 0 bases and J lost 6, with 14 bases in between. In germline, CDR1 is LGHNA, CDR2 YSLEER. This CDR3 contains 16 residues. In nucleotides, the CDR3 is TGCGCCAGCAGCCAAGAACCCACAGGGGGGGCCGGGGAGCTGTTTTTT. The encoded protein is CASSQEPTGGAGELFF.

The rearrangement links TRBV2 to TRBJ2-3; TRBD2 is a possible D gene (6 bases). Germline loops: CDR1 SNHLY, CDR2 FYNNEI. Trimming stripped 6 bases from V and 1 base from J, with 14 bases between. The CDR3 extends over 15 amino acids. In DNA, the CDR3 is TGTGCCAGCAGCGCCAAGGCGGGGCGCACAGATACGCAGTATTTT. Protein: CASSAKAGRTDTQYF.

The chain employs TRBV5-1 and TRBJ1-4; 10 bases fit TRBD1. Looked up from germline, CDR1 is SGHRS and CDR2 is YFSETQ. V gave up 2 bases and J gave up 8 bases; unmatched junction bases: 12. This CDR3 contains 17 residues. The chain's CDR3 is CASSFQGPGQGIEKLFF. CDR3 coding DNA: TGCGCCAGCAGCTTCCAAGGCCCGGGACAGGGGATCGAAAAACTGTTTTTT.

Concerning this clone: A read error may produce the germline difference seen at one junction end. The V gene is TRBV4-3, the J gene TRBJ1-6; 7 bases agree with TRBD1. This CDR3 comprises 15 residues. Germline V gives CDR1 LGHNA, CDR2 YSLEER. CDR3 residues: CAISPDRVLGSPLHF. In DNA, the CDR3 is TGCGCCATCAGCCCCGACAGGGTTCTCGGTTCACCCCTCCACTTT.

The chain has TRBV29-1 and TRBJ1-2, with TRBD1 as a possible D gene (5 bases). The CDR3 sequence is 12 residues long. Germline V lookup: CDR1 SQVTM, CDR2 ANQGSEA. Trimming removed 6 bases from V and 7 bases from J, with 15 bases in between. CDR3 protein: CSVPRASGGYTF. The CDR3 bases are TGCAGCGTGCCCAGGGCATCGGGTGGCTACACCTTC. The whole variable domain, remainder taken from reference TRBV29-1 and TRBJ1-2, is SAVISQKPSRDICQRGTSLTIQCQVDSQVTMMFWYRQQPGQSLTLIATANQGSEATYESGFVIDKFPISRPNLTFSTLTVSNMSPEDSSIYLCSVPRASGGYTFGSGTRLTVV.